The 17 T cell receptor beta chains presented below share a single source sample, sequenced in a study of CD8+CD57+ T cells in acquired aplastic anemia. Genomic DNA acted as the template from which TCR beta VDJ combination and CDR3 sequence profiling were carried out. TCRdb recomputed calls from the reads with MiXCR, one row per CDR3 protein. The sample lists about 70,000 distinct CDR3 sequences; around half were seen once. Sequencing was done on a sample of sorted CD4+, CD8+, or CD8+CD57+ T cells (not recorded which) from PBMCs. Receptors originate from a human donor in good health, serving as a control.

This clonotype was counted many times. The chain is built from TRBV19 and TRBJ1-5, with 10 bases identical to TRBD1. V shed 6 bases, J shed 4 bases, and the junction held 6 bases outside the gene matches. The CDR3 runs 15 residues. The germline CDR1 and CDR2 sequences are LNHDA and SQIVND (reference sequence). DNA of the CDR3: TGTGCCAGTAGAAGGGGACAGGGGAAGAATCAGCCCCAGCATTTT. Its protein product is CASRRGQGKNQPQHF.

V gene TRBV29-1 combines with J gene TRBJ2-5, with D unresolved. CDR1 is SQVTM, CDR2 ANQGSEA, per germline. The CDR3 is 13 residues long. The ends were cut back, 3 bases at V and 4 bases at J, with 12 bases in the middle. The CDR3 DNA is TGCAGCGTTGATTCGGCCCTCTCAGAGACCCAGTACTTC. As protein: CSVDSALSETQYF. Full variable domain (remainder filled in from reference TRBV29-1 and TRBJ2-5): SAVISQKPSRDICQRGTSLTIQCQVDSQVTMMFWYRQQPGQSLTLIATANQGSEATYESGFVIDKFPISRPNLTFSTLTVSNMSPEDSSIYLCSVDSALSETQYFGPGTRLLVL.

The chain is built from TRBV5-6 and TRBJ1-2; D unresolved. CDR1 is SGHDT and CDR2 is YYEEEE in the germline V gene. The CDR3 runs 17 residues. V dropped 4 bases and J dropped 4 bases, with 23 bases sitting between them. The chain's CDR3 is CASSPKDPIEGIYGYTF. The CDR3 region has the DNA TGTGCCAGCAGCCCCAAAGACCCAATTGAGGGAATCTATGGCTACACCTTC. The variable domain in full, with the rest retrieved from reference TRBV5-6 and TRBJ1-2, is DAGVTQSPTHLIKTRGQQVTLRCSPKSGHDTVSWYQQALGQGPQFIFQYYEEEERQRGNFPDRFSGHQFPNYSSELNVNALLLGDSALYLCASSPKDPIEGIYGYTFGSGTRLTVV.

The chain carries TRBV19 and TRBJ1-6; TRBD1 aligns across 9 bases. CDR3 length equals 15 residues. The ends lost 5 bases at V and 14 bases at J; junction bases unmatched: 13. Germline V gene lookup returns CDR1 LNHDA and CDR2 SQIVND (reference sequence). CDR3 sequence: CASSLLGTGGASLHF. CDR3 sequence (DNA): TGTGCCAGTAGTTTGCTTGGTACAGGGGGCGCATCCCTCCACTTT.

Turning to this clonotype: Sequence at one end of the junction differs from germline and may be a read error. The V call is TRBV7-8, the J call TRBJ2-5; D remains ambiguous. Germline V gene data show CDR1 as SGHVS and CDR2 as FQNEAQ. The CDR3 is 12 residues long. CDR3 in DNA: TGTGCCAGCAGCGACCTTCAAGGGACCCAGTACTTC. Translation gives CASSDLQGTQYF. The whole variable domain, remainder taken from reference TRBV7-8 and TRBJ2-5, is GAGVSQSPRYKVAKRGQDVALRCDPISGHVSLFWYQQALGQGPEFLTYFQNEAQLDKSGLPSDRFFAERPEGSVSTLKIQRTQQEDSAVYLCASSDLQGTQYFGPGTRLLVL.

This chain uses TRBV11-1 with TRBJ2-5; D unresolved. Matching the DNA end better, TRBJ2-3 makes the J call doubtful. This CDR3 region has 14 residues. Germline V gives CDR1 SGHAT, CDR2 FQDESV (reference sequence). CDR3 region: CASSFGERPDTQYF. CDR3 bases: TGTGCCAGCAGCTTTGGCGAGCGCCCAGATACGCAGTATTTT.

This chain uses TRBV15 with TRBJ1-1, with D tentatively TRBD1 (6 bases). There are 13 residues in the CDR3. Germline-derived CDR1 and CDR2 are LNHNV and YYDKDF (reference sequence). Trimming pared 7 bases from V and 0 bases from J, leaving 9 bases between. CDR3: CATTRGMNTEAFF. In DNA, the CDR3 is TGTGCCACCACGAGGGGGATGAACACTGAAGCTTTCTTT.

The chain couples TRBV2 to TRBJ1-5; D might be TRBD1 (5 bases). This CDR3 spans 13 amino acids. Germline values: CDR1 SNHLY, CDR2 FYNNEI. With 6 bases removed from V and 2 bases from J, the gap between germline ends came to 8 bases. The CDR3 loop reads CASRQAGNQPQHF. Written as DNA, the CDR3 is TGTGCCAGCAGACAGGCGGGCAATCAGCCCCAGCATTTT.

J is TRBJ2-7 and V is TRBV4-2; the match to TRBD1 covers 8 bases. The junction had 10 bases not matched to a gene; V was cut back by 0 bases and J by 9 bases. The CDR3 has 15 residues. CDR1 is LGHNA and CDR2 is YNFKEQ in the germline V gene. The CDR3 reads CASSQERTGFDGQYF. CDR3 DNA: TGTGCCAGCAGCCAAGAAAGGACAGGGTTCGACGGGCAGTACTTC.

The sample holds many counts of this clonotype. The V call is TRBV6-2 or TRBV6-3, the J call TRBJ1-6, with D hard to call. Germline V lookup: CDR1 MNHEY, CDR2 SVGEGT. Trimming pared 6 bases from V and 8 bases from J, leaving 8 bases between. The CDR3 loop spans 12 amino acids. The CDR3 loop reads CASSRLDSPLHF. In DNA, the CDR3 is TGTGCCAGCAGCAGACTCGATTCACCCCTCCACTTT.

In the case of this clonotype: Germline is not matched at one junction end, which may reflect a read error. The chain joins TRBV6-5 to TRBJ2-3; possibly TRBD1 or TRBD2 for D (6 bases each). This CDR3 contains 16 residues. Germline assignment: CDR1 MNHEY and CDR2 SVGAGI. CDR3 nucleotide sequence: TGTGCCAGCAGTCCCCCCGGGGGCTGGATGACAGATACGCCGTATTTT. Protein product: CASSPPGGWMTDTPYF.

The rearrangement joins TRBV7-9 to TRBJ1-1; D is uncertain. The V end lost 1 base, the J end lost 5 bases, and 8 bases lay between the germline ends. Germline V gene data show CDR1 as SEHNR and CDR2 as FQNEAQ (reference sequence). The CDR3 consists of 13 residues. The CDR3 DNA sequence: TGTGCCAGCAGCTTAGACGGGAAAACTGAAGCTTTCTTT. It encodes CASSLDGKTEAFF. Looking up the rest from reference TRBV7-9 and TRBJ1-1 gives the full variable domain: DTGVSQNPRHKITKRGQNVTFRCDPISEHNRLYWYRQTLGQGPEFLTYFQNEAQLEKSRLLSDRFSAERPKGSFSTLEIQRTEQGDSAMYLCASSLDGKTEAFFGQGTRLTVV.

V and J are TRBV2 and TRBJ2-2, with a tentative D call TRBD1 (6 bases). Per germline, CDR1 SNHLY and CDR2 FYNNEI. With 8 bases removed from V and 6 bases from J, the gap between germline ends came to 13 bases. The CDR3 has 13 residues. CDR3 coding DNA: TGTGCCAGCCAGGACAGCAGGGCCGGGGAGCTGTTTTTT. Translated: CASQDSRAGELFF. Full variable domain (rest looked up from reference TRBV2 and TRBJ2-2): EPEVTQTPSHQVTQMGQEVILRCVPISNHLYFYWYRQILGQKVEFLVSFYNNEISEKSEIFDDQFSVERPDGSNFTLKIRSTKLEDSAMYFCASQDSRAGELFFGEGSRLTVL.

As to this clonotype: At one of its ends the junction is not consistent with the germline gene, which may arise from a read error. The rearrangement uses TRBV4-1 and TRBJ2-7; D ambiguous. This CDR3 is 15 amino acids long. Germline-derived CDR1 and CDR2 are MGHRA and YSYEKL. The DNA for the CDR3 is TGCGCCAGCAGCCAGAAGACCGATACAGATTACGAGCAGCACTTC. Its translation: CASSQKTDTDYEQHF.

The CDR3 reads CSASVREAGELFF. The CDR3 DNA reads as TGCAGTGCTAGCGTCAGGGAGGCCGGGGAGCTGTTTTTT. This sequence joins TRBV20-1 and TRBJ2-2, with a weak D call TRBD2 (6 bases). From germline, CDR1 is DFQATT and CDR2 SNEGSKA (reference sequence). V gave up 3 bases and J gave up 6 bases, with 11 bases separating them. The CDR3 consists of 13 residues.

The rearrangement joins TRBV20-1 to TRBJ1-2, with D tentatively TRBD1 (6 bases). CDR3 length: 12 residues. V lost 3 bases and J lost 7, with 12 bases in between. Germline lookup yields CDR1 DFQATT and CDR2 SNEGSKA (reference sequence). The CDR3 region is CSARYRAGGYTF. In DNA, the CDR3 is TGCAGTGCTAGGTACAGGGCGGGTGGCTACACCTTC.

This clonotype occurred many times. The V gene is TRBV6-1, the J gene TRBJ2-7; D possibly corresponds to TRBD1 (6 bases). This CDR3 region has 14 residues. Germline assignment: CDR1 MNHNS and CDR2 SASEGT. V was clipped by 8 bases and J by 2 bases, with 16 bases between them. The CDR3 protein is CASRLDRNTYEQYF. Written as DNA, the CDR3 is TGTGCCAGCCGGTTGGACAGAAATACCTACGAGCAGTACTTC.